The present TCR beta chain was sequenced within a study of shared clonotypes between healthy human individuals. General study results and limits: An expected dependence of interdonor clonotype sharing on sequencing depth was noted. Blood was the only sampled material, and tissue repertoires likely differ. On the whole, naive subsets had larger estimated richness than memory subsets had.

This clone showed up just once. Its target is not known. The CDR3 runs 14 residues. CDR1 is MGHRA and CDR2 is YSYEKL in the germline V gene. V shed 2 bases and J shed 4 bases, with 11 bases lying between them. As defined, naive CD8 cells were CD45RO-negative and positively selected for CCR7, with terminally differentiated effector memory CD45RA+ cells excluded. Here immunoSEQ multiplex PCR was the method, and the copy in TCRdb shows in-frame clones only, minus some. This table has about 1,900,000 clones, about 95% appearing once. Sequenced input: naive CD8+ T cells sorted from blood. The chain recombines TRBV4-1 with TRBJ1-2; D uncertain. The sequence was obtained from a man between 18 and 29 years old in good health. CDR3 DNA: TGCGCCAGCAGCCAAAAACAGCAATTCTATGGCTACACCTTC. Protein product: CASSQKQQFYGYTF.